A selection of T cell receptor beta chains follows, all from one sample in a study of shared clonotypes between healthy human individuals. The method was immunoSEQ multiplex PCR; TCRdb's version includes in-frame clones alone and lacks a portion of them. The table records over a million clones, about 96% of them present only once. Sequencing was done on a sample of naive CD4+ T cells sorted from blood. The receptors stem from a man in his thirties or forties in good health. Both conserved end residues are part of each CDR3. A D gene is named only where the DNA matches it firmly. Clone size is shown for a subset of rows, as once, few, many or a class of expanded clone.

TRBJ2-3 NA 15 TRBV9 NA TGTGCCAGCAGCGTAGGGCTAGCTCGCACAGATACGCAGTATTTT CASSVGLARTDTQYF
TRBJ1-5 NA 15 TRBV6-1 once TGTGCCAGCATCGGGGGGTGGGACAGCAATCAGCCCCAGCATTTT CASIGGWDSNQPQHF
TRBJ2-7 TRBD1 14 TRBV28 NA TGTGCCAGCAGGGGACAGGCGGTGGCCTACGAGCAGTACTTC CASRGQAVAYEQYF
TRBJ2-7 TRBD1 14 TRBV2 few TGTGCCAGCAGTGACGGGGACAGGGGATACGAGCAGTACTTC CASSDGDRGYEQYF
TRBJ2-4 TRBD2 18 TRBV6-1 NA TGTGCCAGCAGTGTCGGACTAGCGGGAGGGCCTCCTATAAACATTCAGTACTTC CASSVGLAGGPPINIQYF
TRBJ1-2 TRBD1 23 TRBV27 NA TGTGCCAGCAGACAAGCACTTAGGGGATTGAGGGACAGGGGAAATCGTGCTAACTATGGCTACACCTTC CASRQALRGLRDRGNRANYGYTF
TRBJ1-1 NA 14 TRBV6-1 NA TGTGCCAGCTTTCCTTCCTTCGGACCGACTGAAGCTTTCTTT CASFPSFGPTEAFF
TRBJ2-7 TRBD1 14 TRBV6-1 NA TGTGCCAGCAGTGAAAGGGACAGGGTCTCCAAGCAGTACTTC CASSERDRVSKQYF
TRBJ2-1 NA 18 TRBV7-2 NA TGTGCCAGCAGTTCGAACATTGCGGGGAGTTATATCGACAATGAGCAGTTCTTC CASSSNIAGSYIDNEQFF
TRBJ2-2 NA 15 TRBV2 NA TGTGCCAGCAGTGTAGGGGGGCCGAACACCGGGGAGCTGTTTTTT CASSVGGPNTGELFF
TRBJ2-7 TRBD2 18 TRBV18 NA TGTGCCAGCTCACTCTACACTAGCGGCCGCGGAAGCTCCTACGAGCAGTACTTC CASSLYTSGRGSSYEQYF
TRBJ2-5 TRBD2 13 TRBV14 NA TGTGCCAGCAGCCGGGGAGGGGTGGAGACCCAGTACTTC CASSRGGVETQYF
TRBJ2-2 TRBD1 13 TRBV28 NA TGTGCCACCAGGACAGGGGGGACCGGGGAGCTGTTTTTT CATRTGGTGELFF
TRBJ1-4 TRBD1 15 TRBV27 NA TGTGCCAGCAGTCCGAGGAGGGGGCTGTTTGAAAAACTGTTTTTT CASSPRRGLFEKLFF